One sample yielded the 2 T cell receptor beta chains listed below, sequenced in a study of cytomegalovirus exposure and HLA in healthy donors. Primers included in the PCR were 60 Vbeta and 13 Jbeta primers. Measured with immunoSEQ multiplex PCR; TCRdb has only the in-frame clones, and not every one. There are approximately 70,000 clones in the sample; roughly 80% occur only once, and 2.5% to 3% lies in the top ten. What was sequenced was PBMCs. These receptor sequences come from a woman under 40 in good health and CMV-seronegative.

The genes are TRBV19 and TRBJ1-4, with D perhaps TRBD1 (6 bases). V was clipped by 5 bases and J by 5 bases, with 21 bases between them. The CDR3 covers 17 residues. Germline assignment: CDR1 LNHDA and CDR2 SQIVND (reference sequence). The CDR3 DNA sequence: TGTGCCAGTAGTCGGGTGGCGGGGGCGCGGAAGAATGAAAAACTGTTTTTT. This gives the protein CASSRVAGARKNEKLFF.

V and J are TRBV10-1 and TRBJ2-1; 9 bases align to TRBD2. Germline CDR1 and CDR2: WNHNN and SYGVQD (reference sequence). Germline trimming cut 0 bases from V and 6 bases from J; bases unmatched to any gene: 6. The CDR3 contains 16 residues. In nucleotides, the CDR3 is TGCGCCAGCAGTGAGTCGAAGGCTAGCGGGGCCAATGAGCAGTTCTTC. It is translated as CASSESKASGANEQFF.